This T cell receptor beta chain was sequenced in a study of CD8+ T cells in alopecia areata (dated by TCRdb to the late 2010s). Broadly, across the study: Treated patients were enrolled in an open-label pilot trial of oral tofacitinib, 5 to 10 mg twice daily, for moderate-to-severe alopecia areata. Patients stayed on tofacitinib for 6 to 18 months and then had 6 months of follow-up off drug so that delayed response and recurrence could be assessed. For the treated patients, the SALT score, which quantifies what percentage of scalp surface area is affected, served as the measure of disease severity. High-throughput TCRbeta sequencing was used to examine T cell clonal expansion in alopecia areata in both the C3H/HeJ mouse model and human patients. On the human side, TCRbeta sequencing was run on scalp tissue and on sorted CD4+ and CD8+ peripheral blood T cells from healthy controls and from alopecia areata patients with either patchy or totalis/universalis disease. Biopsies were taken from tofacitinib-treated patients at baseline and at 4 and 24 weeks of treatment, and a later scalp biopsy was taken in several of the tofacitinib-treated patients. Clonality in the scalp was compared among normal scalp (n=4), patchy alopecia areata scalp (n=8), and alopecia totalis/universalis scalp (n=8). RNA was obtained with the PAXgene miRNA kit for fixed scalp, the miRNeasy kit for PBMCs, and the RNeasy kit for mouse skin. TCRbeta CDR3 regions were amplified by immunoSEQ multiplex PCR with 35 Vbeta forward and 13 Jbeta reverse primers.

Findings and caveats that apply to the study as a whole: Higher clonality and more expanded CD8+ clones were observed in lesional scalp than in normal scalp, particularly in alopecia totalis/universalis, a finding suggestive of antigenic drive. Tofacitinib significantly decreased scalp clonality and the number of expanded CD8+ clones among the top 100 scalp clones. TCR sequences shared between patients were less clear than in mice, possibly partly because of HLA diversity in the patient population. During tofacitinib treatment, many expanded lesional clones remained in scalp and blood, and this persistence may partly explain relapse after treatment is stopped. Because the treated cohort was small and had only one nonresponder, larger studies are needed to examine links between baseline CD8+ expansion and response. Resident alphabeta T cells in normal human skin are also sequenced, complicating scalp TCR repertoire analysis, unlike mouse skin dominated by gammadelta T cells.

V sheds 4 bases and J sheds 0 bases, leaving 7 bases between their ends. Taken from cysteine to phenylalanine, the CDR3 has 15 residues. This entry keeps only the CDR3 DNA: 45 bases, framed from base 1. The CDR1 and CDR2 encoded by the germline V gene are LGHNA and YSLEER. The receptor library was made with the immunoSEQ multiplex PCR assay. RNA was extracted from all samples and reverse transcribed into cDNA, which served as template for TCR sequencing. SuperScript III was used to make first-strand cDNA, primed with a 2:1 mix of oligo-dT and random hexamers. A synthetic immune receptor repertoire was used to assess amplification bias, and residual bias was removed computationally. The authors' pipeline ran thus. After raw reads were preprocessed to remove errors, the CDR3 was defined following IMGT conventions as running from the conserved cysteine to phenylalanine. Clonality was calculated as 1 minus Shannon entropy normalized by log2 of the number of productive unique TCRs. Scalp TCRbeta sequences were cross-referenced with sorted blood CD4 and CD8 repertoires so that the CD4 or CD8 identity of scalp clones could be inferred. TCRdb mirrors the immuneACCESS table, restricted to in-frame sequences. Some clones are absent from its copies; in checked studies, under half trace to an unresolved V gene, and the reason for the others is unknown. V, J and clone size are those of that table, while D and trimming were read from the DNA. Here the sample has roughly 230,000 clones; around two fifths occur a single time. About 2.6% of the sample is taken by the ten largest.

This clone occurred once. It has no known antigen specificity. The input lacks base qualities; no much larger clone sits a single base away. The treatment or condition tag for this specimen amounts to: oral pan-JAK inhibitor, 5-10 mg twice daily. Peripheral blood and lesional scalp punch biopsies were obtained from patients with alopecia areata. After PBMCs were isolated by density centrifugation and stained for CD3, CD4 and CD8, a FACSAria was used to sort CD4+ and CD8+ T cells. Rearrangement joined TRBV4-3 to TRBJ2-6, with no D gene named confidently. Source: CD4+ T cells sorted from blood, taken around week 36, from a patient treated with tofacitinib. This clonotype originated in a human donor with alopecia areata. The CDR3 reads CASSRSDSGANVLTF. Read as DNA, the sequence is TGCGCCAGCAGCCGGAGCGACTCTGGGGCCAACGTCCTGACTTTC.